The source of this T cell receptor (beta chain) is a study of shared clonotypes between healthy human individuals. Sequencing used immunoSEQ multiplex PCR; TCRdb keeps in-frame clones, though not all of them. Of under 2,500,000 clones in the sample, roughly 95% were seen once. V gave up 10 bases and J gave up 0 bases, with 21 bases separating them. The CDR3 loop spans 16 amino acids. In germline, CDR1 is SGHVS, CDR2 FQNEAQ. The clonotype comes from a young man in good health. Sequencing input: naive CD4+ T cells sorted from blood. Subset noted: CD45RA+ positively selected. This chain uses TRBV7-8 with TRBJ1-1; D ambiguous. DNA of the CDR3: TGTGCCACCCAGCCACGCGGGGTAGCAATGAACACTGAAGCTTTCTTT. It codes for CATQPRGVAMNTEAFF.